These T cell receptor beta chains were read from a single sample in a study of blood T cell repertoires in COVID-19. Repertoires were generated with immunoSEQ multiplex PCR, while TCRdb's copy carries only in-frame clones and drops some. The data contain some 200,000 clones, less than 95% of them singletons. The source material was peripheral blood. These receptors originate from a man aged 30 to 45 with COVID-19, enrolled during active disease. The CDR3 runs from the conserved cysteine through the conserved F or W. Each record gives: CDR3 DNA, CDR3 protein, D gene, J gene, V gene, CDR3 length. A D gene is named only where the DNA matches it firmly.

TGTGCCAGCAGTGTCGAAGCTTTCGGGACAGGGCGTTACGAGCAGTACTTC,CASSVEAFGTGRYEQYF,TRBD1,TRBJ2-7,TRBV6-1,17
TGTGCCAGCGCTAGCGAGGACGAAGCTTTCTTT,CASASEDEAFF,-,TRBJ1-1,TRBV28,11
TGTGCCAGCAGCCCGAGGACCCAGAGGACATACAATGAGCAGTTCTTC,CASSPRTQRTYNEQFF,-,TRBJ2-1,TRBV5-5,16
TGTGCCAGCAGCCAAGGGGGGACAAGACATGAAAAACTGTTTTTT,CASSQGGTRHEKLFF,-,TRBJ1-4,TRBV3-1/TRBV3-2,15
TGCGCCAGCAGCCAAGTCAGGGGTTCGGACGAGCAGTACTTC,CASSQVRGSDEQYF,-,TRBJ2-7,TRBV4-1,14
TGTGCCAGCAGTTTACCCGGGGACAGGGGGGAAGCTTTCTTT,CASSLPGDRGEAFF,TRBD1,TRBJ1-1,TRBV28,14
TGTGCCAGCAGTGAAGGGACAGGGCAAGAAGGGGAGCTGTTTTTT,CASSEGTGQEGELFF,TRBD1,TRBJ2-2,TRBV2,15
TGCGCCAGCAGCCCTGGACAGGCCTCTTCCTATGGCTACACCTTC,CASSPGQASSYGYTF,TRBD1,TRBJ1-2,TRBV5-1,15
TGTGCCAGCAGCTTAGCCACAGGGAAAGTCGGAGCTAACTATGGCTACACCTTC,CASSLATGKVGANYGYTF,-,TRBJ1-2,TRBV7-9,18
TGTGCCAGCAGCCAGGGCAGGGGGTCGGTTGGCTACACCTTC,CASSQGRGSVGYTF,TRBD1,TRBJ1-2,TRBV3-1/TRBV3-2,14
TGCGCCAGCAGCCAAGATTCTGCAGGGACACCCCTCCACTTT,CASSQDSAGTPLHF,-,TRBJ1-6,TRBV4-1,14
TGTGCCAGCAGCCCCTTCTTTTTGCTAGCGGGATGCACAGATACGCAGTATTTT,CASSPFFLLAGCTDTQYF,-,TRBJ2-3,TRBV21-1,18
TGCGCCAGCAGCAACCGGGACAGGGATTACGAGCAGTACTTC,CASSNRDRDYEQYF,TRBD1,TRBJ2-7,TRBV5-1,14
TGTGCCAGCAGTGATGGTACCACTTTAACCCTCCACTTT,CASSDGTTLTLHF,-,TRBJ1-6,TRBV25-1,13
TGTGCCAGCAGTGACTGGGGCGCAGCGAACACCGGGGAGCTGTTTTTT,CASSDWGAANTGELFF,-,TRBJ2-2,TRBV25-1,16
TGCGCCAGCAGCTTTGCAGGGGACAATCAGCCCCAGCATTTT,CASSFAGDNQPQHF,-,TRBJ1-5,TRBV5-1,14
TGTGCCAGCAGGCCGCTTGGGGGGACTGAAGCTTTCTTT,CASRPLGGTEAFF,-,TRBJ1-1,TRBV6-5,13
TGTGCCAGCTCACCGGGACAGGGGATAACAGATACGCAGTATTTT,CASSPGQGITDTQYF,TRBD1,TRBJ2-3,TRBV18,15
TGTGCCAGCAGCCCCCAGGGTCAGGGGATGAACACTGAAGCTTTCTTT,CASSPQGQGMNTEAFF,-,TRBJ1-1,TRBV7-9,16